The rows below give T cell receptor beta chains drawn from one sample of a study of human T cells and chemical hapten exposure. TCRdb reprocessed the RACE reads with MiXCR, giving one entry per CDR3 protein. This table has more than 90,000 distinct CDR3 sequences, 10% to 12% appearing once. The sample was whole blood, taken in connection with sensitization to the hapten diphenylcyclopropenone (DPC). These receptors were collected from a woman between 35 and 50 years old with alopecia areata. Some clones in this sample may be carry-over from other donors' samples. Both conserved end residues are part of each CDR3.

V gene	J gene	CDR3 protein
TRBV20-1	TRBJ2-3	CSASRRVPTEDTQYF
TRBV7-2	TRBJ2-2	CASSLVSLAGGRTGELFF
TRBV25-1	TRBJ2-1	CASSYQRLGTNEQFF
TRBV5-4	TRBJ1-4	CASSPGQGTEKLFF
TRBV6-2/TRBV6-3	TRBJ2-2	CASGGLRTGELFF
TRBV27	TRBJ1-1	CASSSNRVPEAFF
TRBV7-9	TRBJ2-1	CASSLVAGASYNEQFF
TRBV7-2	TRBJ2-7	CASSLGRGASYEQYF
TRBV20-1	TRBJ2-3	CSALRLASTDTQYF
TRBV6-2/TRBV6-3	TRBJ2-7	CASSPRGFEQYF
TRBV29-1	TRBJ2-3	CSVEITGLADTQYF
TRBV29-1	TRBJ2-5	CSVQPLTSIQETQYF
TRBV10-3	TRBJ2-3	CAISDGAGEKSTDTQYF
TRBV15	TRBJ2-3	CATSRVLDTQYF
TRBV7-2	TRBJ1-1	CASSEEGQSHTEAFF
TRBV11-2	TRBJ1-3	CASSLGGAGMSGNTIYF
TRBV24-1	TRBJ2-5	CATSDPALETQYF